This T cell receptor (beta chain) was identified during a study of blood T cell repertoires in COVID-19. In the authors' workflow: Amplification of reference gene primers was used by the study to estimate nucleated cell counts. Sequencing was performed with immunoSEQ multiplex PCR; in TCRdb, only in-frame clones are kept and a portion is missing. V and J calls and clone size are those listed in that table; D and trimming were worked out from the DNA. The sample contains about 150,000 clones, about 85% of which appear only once. The germline gives CDR1 SGHKS, CDR2 YYEKEE (reference sequence). Trimming left V 4 bases short and J 0 bases short, with 14 bases between. The CDR3 contains 17 residues.

V and J are TRBV5-5 and TRBJ2-6, with D tentatively TRBD1 (5 bases). The origin of this receptor is a human donor with acute or convalescent COVID-19. The donor label of this sample is uncertain. The source material was peripheral blood. CDR3 in DNA: TGTGCCAGCAGCGCTCAGGGCAAGAGCTCTGGGGCCAACGTCCTGACTTTC. It is translated as CASSAQGKSSGANVLTF.